A selection of T cell receptor beta chains follows, all from one sample in a study of cytomegalovirus exposure and HLA in healthy donors. Clones were read by immunoSEQ multiplex PCR, and TCRdb kept only the in-frame ones, dropping some. The sample includes 150,000 to 200,000 clones, 77% of them seen just once. Material for sequencing was PBMCs. These receptors were taken from a woman in her thirties in good health and CMV-seronegative. Both conserved end residues are part of each CDR3. Fields, in order: J gene, V gene, D gene, clone size, CDR3 DNA, CDR3 protein. A D gene is named only where the DNA matches it firmly. Where a row states a size, it is once, few, many or the class of an expanded clone; other rows omit it.

J gene: TRBJ1-5
V gene: TRBV29-1
D gene: -
clone size: -
CDR3 DNA: TGCAGCGTTGGGGCAGGGAATAGCAATCAGCCCCAGCATTTT
CDR3 protein: CSVGAGNSNQPQHF

J gene: TRBJ1-1
V gene: TRBV5-1
D gene: TRBD1
clone size: -
CDR3 DNA: TGCGCCAGCAGCTTGGCGCAATGGACAGGGGAAGGGAACACTGAAGCTTTCTTT
CDR3 protein: CASSLAQWTGEGNTEAFF

J gene: TRBJ2-5
V gene: TRBV6-1
D gene: TRBD2
clone size: few
CDR3 DNA: TGTGCCAGCAGTGATGGGACTAGCGGGGAGAGTGAAGAGACCCAGTACTTC
CDR3 protein: CASSDGTSGESEETQYF

J gene: TRBJ2-5
V gene: TRBV11-2
D gene: TRBD2
clone size: -
CDR3 DNA: TGTGCCAGCAGCCCGGGGGGGACTAGCGGGGTGAGGGAGACCCAGTACTTC
CDR3 protein: CASSPGGTSGVRETQYF

J gene: TRBJ1-1
V gene: TRBV6-1
D gene: TRBD1
clone size: -
CDR3 DNA: TGTGCCAGCAGTGAGACAGGGTATATGGGGGACACTGAAGCTTTCTTT
CDR3 protein: CASSETGYMGDTEAFF

J gene: TRBJ2-5
V gene: TRBV2
D gene: -
clone size: -
CDR3 DNA: TGTGCCAGGGGGTTAGTAGGGGCCGGGGAGACCCAGTACTTC
CDR3 protein: CARGLVGAGETQYF

J gene: TRBJ1-5
V gene: TRBV27
D gene: -
clone size: -
CDR3 DNA: TGTGCCAGCAGTTTGAACGCCCGGTATCCCCAGCATTTT
CDR3 protein: CASSLNARYPQHF

J gene: TRBJ1-2
V gene: TRBV7-9
D gene: -
clone size: -
CDR3 DNA: TGTTCCAGCAGCTCAGTAAGCTATGGCTACACCTTC
CDR3 protein: CSSSSVSYGYTF

J gene: TRBJ2-5
V gene: TRBV7-8
D gene: -
clone size: -
CDR3 DNA: TGTGCCAGCAGCTTAGGGGGCAGGGCACAAGAGACCCAGTACTTC
CDR3 protein: CASSLGGRAQETQYF

J gene: TRBJ1-4
V gene: TRBV19
D gene: -
clone size: -
CDR3 DNA: TGTGCCAGTTCCAGAGGGGGAGTTGCAACTAATGAAAAACTGTTTTTT
CDR3 protein: CASSRGGVATNEKLFF

J gene: TRBJ2-2
V gene: TRBV5-1
D gene: -
clone size: -
CDR3 DNA: TGCGGGGCAGGTACGAACACCGGGGAGCTGTTTTTT
CDR3 protein: CGAGTNTGELFF

J gene: TRBJ2-5
V gene: TRBV13
D gene: -
clone size: -
CDR3 DNA: TGTGCCAGCAGCCCCTCTTCTGTGGAGACCCAGTACTTC
CDR3 protein: CASSPSSVETQYF

J gene: TRBJ2-1
V gene: TRBV4-2
D gene: TRBD2
clone size: few
CDR3 DNA: TGTGCCAGCAGCCAAGAAACGCCAAAAGCGGGAGAGTCCTACAATGAGCAGTTCTTC
CDR3 protein: CASSQETPKAGESYNEQFF

J gene: TRBJ1-5
V gene: TRBV6-1
D gene: TRBD1
clone size: -
CDR3 DNA: TGTGCCAGCAGTGTTTTAACAGGGGGACAAGGGCAGCCCCAGCATTTT
CDR3 protein: CASSVLTGGQGQPQHF

J gene: TRBJ2-3
V gene: TRBV18
D gene: TRBD2
clone size: -
CDR3 DNA: TGTGCCAGCTCACCCAGGGAGGGTTGGAGCACAGATACGCAGTATTTT
CDR3 protein: CASSPREGWSTDTQYF

J gene: TRBJ2-3
V gene: TRBV29-1
D gene: TRBD2
clone size: -
CDR3 DNA: TGCAGCGTTAACCTAGCGGGAGGTGGAGATACGCAGTATTTT
CDR3 protein: CSVNLAGGGDTQYF

J gene: TRBJ1-4
V gene: TRBV6-6
D gene: -
clone size: -
CDR3 DNA: TGTGCCAGCAGTTACCCGGGGGGAGCAACTAATGAAAAACTGTTTTTT
CDR3 protein: CASSYPGGATNEKLFF

J gene: TRBJ2-2
V gene: TRBV19
D gene: -
clone size: -
CDR3 DNA: TGTGCCAGTAGTATAGTCAATACGGGAGCCAACACCGGGGAGCTGTTTTTT
CDR3 protein: CASSIVNTGANTGELFF

J gene: TRBJ2-7
V gene: TRBV29-1
D gene: -
clone size: -
CDR3 DNA: TGCAGCGTTGGGGGTGGGGCAGGGCGAAACTCCTACGAGCAGTACTTC
CDR3 protein: CSVGGGAGRNSYEQYF

J gene: TRBJ1-1
V gene: TRBV19
D gene: -
clone size: -
CDR3 DNA: TGTGCCAGTCACGACAGATACATGAACACTGAAGCTTTCTTT
CDR3 protein: CASHDRYMNTEAFF

J gene: TRBJ2-7
V gene: TRBV20-1
D gene: -
clone size: -
CDR3 DNA: TGCAGTGCTAGAGGACTATACTTC
CDR3 protein: CSARGLYF

J gene: TRBJ2-5
V gene: TRBV15
D gene: TRBD1
clone size: -
CDR3 DNA: TGTGCCACCAGCAGAGGGAAGACAGGGGGAGCCCAAGAGACCCAGTACTTC
CDR3 protein: CATSRGKTGGAQETQYF

J gene: TRBJ2-7
V gene: TRBV4-3
D gene: -
clone size: -
CDR3 DNA: TGCGCCAGCAGCCACACGACAGGCTCCTACGAGCAGTACTTC
CDR3 protein: CASSHTTGSYEQYF

J gene: TRBJ1-1
V gene: TRBV15
D gene: TRBD1
clone size: -
CDR3 DNA: TGTGCCACCAGCAGAAAAGGGGGCGAGGGGGACACTGAAGCTTTCTTT
CDR3 protein: CATSRKGGEGDTEAFF

J gene: TRBJ1-3
V gene: TRBV6-6
D gene: -
clone size: few
CDR3 DNA: TGTGCCAGCAGTAACAGGGTTTCTGGAAACACCATATATTTT
CDR3 protein: CASSNRVSGNTIYF

J gene: TRBJ1-5
V gene: TRBV5-3
D gene: TRBD1
clone size: -
CDR3 DNA: TGTGCCAGAAGGACGCCTCAGGGGGCGCGCAATCAGCCCCAGCATTTT
CDR3 protein: CARRTPQGARNQPQHF

J gene: TRBJ2-7
V gene: TRBV13
D gene: TRBD1
clone size: -
CDR3 DNA: TGTGCCAGCAGCCAAGTCGGACAGGGGCCAACCTACGAGCAGTACTTC
CDR3 protein: CASSQVGQGPTYEQYF

J gene: TRBJ2-7
V gene: TRBV29-1
D gene: TRBD2
clone size: once
CDR3 DNA: TGCAGCGCTGGAAGAGCGGGGCGGATTGGGTCCGAGCAGTACTTC
CDR3 protein: CSAGRAGRIGSEQYF

J gene: TRBJ1-1
V gene: TRBV16
D gene: -
clone size: -
CDR3 DNA: TGTGCCAGCAGCCAGGGGCGGGGGACTGAAGCTTTCTTT
CDR3 protein: CASSQGRGTEAFF

J gene: TRBJ1-2
V gene: TRBV4-1
D gene: TRBD1
clone size: few
CDR3 DNA: TGCGCCAGCAGCCAAACCTCGACAGGGAGCTATGGCTACACCTTC
CDR3 protein: CASSQTSTGSYGYTF

J gene: TRBJ2-7
V gene: TRBV20-1
D gene: -
clone size: few
CDR3 DNA: TGCAGTGCTAGAGATTCGGGTCTTCAGTACTTC
CDR3 protein: CSARDSGLQYF

J gene: TRBJ1-2
V gene: TRBV7-3
D gene: TRBD1
clone size: -
CDR3 DNA: TGTGCCAGCAGCTACTCCGGGACAGGACTGGGCTACACCTTC
CDR3 protein: CASSYSGTGLGYTF

J gene: TRBJ1-2
V gene: TRBV6-6
D gene: TRBD1
clone size: -
CDR3 DNA: TGTGCCAGCAGTTTCGGGACAGGGCTGAACTATGGCTACACCTTC
CDR3 protein: CASSFGTGLNYGYTF

J gene: TRBJ1-1
V gene: TRBV15
D gene: -
clone size: -
CDR3 DNA: TGTGCCACCAGCAGAGATCCGTCACGGTGGAACACTGAAGCTTTCTTT
CDR3 protein: CATSRDPSRWNTEAFF

J gene: TRBJ2-7
V gene: TRBV7-9
D gene: -
clone size: -
CDR3 DNA: TGTGCCAGCCAGGGGTGGGCCGAGCAGTACTTC
CDR3 protein: CASQGWAEQYF

J gene: TRBJ2-3
V gene: TRBV27
D gene: -
clone size: -
CDR3 DNA: -
CDR3 protein: CASSLVAGGILSSSF